Below are 23 T cell receptor beta chains sequenced from a single sample in a study of molecular identifiers for immune sequencing clone quantification. TCRdb re-analysed the PCR reads in MiXCR, keeping a single row per CDR3 protein. The sample has about 630,000 distinct CDR3 sequences, 25% seen once. Sequenced: naive CD8+ T cells from blood, with Jurkat cell RNA spiked in. Sample subset: FACS-sorted CD8+CD4-CCR7+CD45RA+ naive T cells. These receptors all stem from a human donor in good health. Some libraries in this study had Jurkat cell RNA spiked in.

Ten or more counts support this clonotype. The rearrangement uses TRBV7-6 and TRBJ2-5; 9 bases fit TRBD1. The CDR3 extends over 15 amino acids. Trimming at V came to 6 bases and at J to 2 bases, leaving 7 bases not matched to a gene. Per germline, CDR1 SGHVS and CDR2 FNYEAQ. The CDR3 region is CASSQGQGHQETQYF. CDR3 coding DNA: TGTGCCAGCAGTCAGGGACAGGGACATCAAGAGACCCAGTACTTC.

The chain has TRBV21-1 and TRBJ1-3; no DNA check was done on the table's D call, TRBD1. TRBV21-1 is a pseudogene. CDR3 size: 20 residues. The CDR3 here is CASSNRARDRGSFRGNTIYF. Written as DNA, the CDR3 is TGTGCCAGCAGCAATAGGGCTCGGGACAGGGGATCCTTCAGAGGAAACACCATATATTTT.

This clonotype has more than one count but fewer than ten. It may be a read error: a sequence one base away is much more abundant. The rearrangement links TRBV13 to TRBJ2-5; 11 positions agree with TRBD1. J gave up 4 bases and V 4 bases, and 2 bases lay outside the gene matches. The V gene's germline CDR1 is PRHDT and CDR2 FYEKMQ (reference sequence). This CDR3 comprises 14 residues. Here the CDR3 DNA reads TGTGCCAGCAGCTCCGGGACAGGGGGAGAGACCCAGTACTTC. Translated, it gives CASSSGTGGETQYF.

This clonotype was detected a few times. It may be a read error: a sequence one base away is much more abundant. The chain recombines TRBV6-2 or TRBV6-3 with TRBJ2-3; D call uncertain. This CDR3 region has 12 residues. CDR1 and CDR2 (germline): MNHEY, SVGEGT. Trimming cost V 4 bases and J 6 bases, with 8 bases left between them. In DNA form, the CDR3 reads TGTGCCAGCAGTTGCTCTTGGGATACGCAGTATTTT. Translating gives CASSCSWDTQYF.

The table lists this clonotype with a few counts. The rearrangement uses TRBV19 and TRBJ2-6; no firm D call. Germline V gene lookup returns CDR1 LNHDA and CDR2 SQIVND (reference sequence). Deletions cut 10 bases from V and 0 bases from J, with 13 bases between. The length of the CDR3 is 15 residues. The CDR3: CATAPGPSGANVLTF. In DNA form, the CDR3 reads TGTGCCACCGCACCCGGGCCCTCTGGGGCCAACGTCCTGACTTTC.

This clonotype has a count of ten or more. The CDR3 nucleotides are TGTGCCAGCAGCTTATTTCCACACGGCACAGATACGCAGTATTTT. Translation: CASSLFPHGTDTQYF. V usage is TRBV7-9 and J usage is TRBJ2-3; D unresolved. V was cut by 2 bases and J by 1 base, with 10 bases left in between. Per germline, CDR1 SEHNR and CDR2 FQNEAQ (reference sequence). The CDR3 runs 15 residues.

This clonotype was seen at least ten times. The V gene is TRBV7-9, the J gene TRBJ2-3, with unresolved D. Germline V lookup: CDR1 SEHNR, CDR2 FQNEAQ (reference sequence). This CDR3 spans 12 amino acids. V gave up 6 bases and J gave up 4 bases, with 8 bases separating them. Here the CDR3 DNA reads TGTGCCAGCAGTTACGGACCAGATACGCAGTATTTT. This encodes CASSYGPDTQYF.

This clonotype was detected many times. The V call is TRBV20-1, the J call TRBJ2-7; 15 nucleotides match TRBD2. Germline V gives CDR1 DFQATT, CDR2 SNEGSKA (reference sequence). There are 14 residues in the CDR3. V was clipped by 1 base and J by 9 bases; unmatched bases: 4. CDR3 sequence reads: CSARVSGLAGGQYF. As DNA, the CDR3 is TGCAGTGCTAGAGTTTCGGGACTAGCGGGAGGGCAGTACTTC.

This clonotype came up many times. J is TRBJ2-7 and V is TRBV20-1, with 10 bases fitting TRBD2. From germline, CDR1 is DFQATT and CDR2 SNEGSKA (reference sequence). This CDR3 spans 15 amino acids. Trimming took 2 bases from V and 4 from J; bases not matched to a gene: 8. CDR3 residues: CSARPSSGSVYEQYF. DNA for the CDR3: TGCAGTGCTAGACCGTCTAGCGGGAGTGTGTACGAGCAGTACTTC.

This clonotype was observed a handful of times. V and J are TRBV7-2 and TRBJ1-1; D is ambiguous. The V gene's germline CDR1 is SGHTA and CDR2 FQGNSA. The CDR3 length is 14 residues. The V and J ends lost 2 bases and 5 bases respectively, with 12 bases between them. CDR3 sequence: CASSLLRAGTEAFF. The DNA for the CDR3 is TGTGCCAGCAGCTTACTTAGGGCGGGGACTGAAGCTTTCTTT.

As for this clonotype: This may come from a read error, since a much larger clone is one base off. The V call is TRBV4-3, the J call TRBJ1-5; D is ambiguous. The length of the CDR3 is 15 residues. The V gene's germline CDR1 is LGHNA and CDR2 YSLEER. V lost 4 bases, J lost 4 bases, and 14 bases lay in between. The CDR3 DNA is TGCGCCAGCAGCCCGGCCCTTCCCCCAAATCAGCCCCAGCATTTT. The encoded protein is CASSPALPPNQPQHF.

This clonotype was observed a handful of times. The chain couples TRBV3-1 to TRBJ1-2; tentatively, D is TRBD1 (5 bases). The length of the CDR3 is 15 residues. V gave up 4 bases and J gave up 2 bases, with 14 bases separating them. Germline V lookup: CDR1 LGHDT, CDR2 YNNKEL (reference sequence). The CDR3 sequence is CASSPRQHQNYGYTF. The CDR3 DNA follows: TGTGCCAGCAGCCCACGACAGCACCAGAACTATGGCTACACCTTC. Complete variable domain (other parts from reference TRBV3-1 and TRBJ1-2): DTAVSQTPKYLVTQMGNDKSIKCEQNLGHDTMYWYKQDSKKFLKIMFSYNNKELIINETVPNRFSPKSPDKAHLNLHINSLELGDSAVYFCASSPRQHQNYGYTFGSGTRLTVV.

As for this clonotype: This may arise from a read error, as a much more abundant clone is one base away. The chain is built from TRBV20-1 and TRBJ1-6; TRBD1 is a possible D gene (5 bases). In germline, CDR1 is DFQATT, CDR2 SNEGSKA (reference sequence). This CDR3 has 15 residues. Here the CDR3 reads CSVRDGFSYNSPPHF. CDR3 nucleotides: TGCAGTGTTAGGGACGGATTCTCCTATAATTCACCCCCCCACTTT.

This clonotype was recorded at least ten times. V is TRBV6-4 and J is TRBJ2-2; 7 bases are shared with TRBD1. V lost 4 bases, J lost 4 bases, and 12 bases stayed unmatched. CDR1 MRHNA and CDR2 SNTAGT come from the germline V gene. The CDR3 contains 17 residues. CDR3 in amino acids: CASSATTGSQVTGELFF. The CDR3, as DNA: TGTGCCAGCAGTGCCACGACAGGGAGTCAGGTCACCGGGGAGCTGTTTTTT.

J is TRBJ2-3 and V is TRBV4-3, with 11 bases matching TRBD2. Germline V gene lookup returns CDR1 LGHNA and CDR2 YSLEER. The CDR3 contains 18 residues. V was clipped by 0 bases and J by 5 bases; unmatched bases: 10. The CDR3 DNA is TGCGCCAGCAGCCAAGATTGGTCCACTAGCGGGAGTGGAGATACGCAGTATTTT. Translation: CASSQDWSTSGSGDTQYF.

The gene calls are TRBV27 and TRBJ1-6, with D possibly matching TRBD1 (5 bases). Trimming removed 6 bases from V and 9 bases from J, with 18 bases in between. This CDR3 comprises 15 residues. CDR1 is MNHEY, CDR2 SMNVEV, per germline (reference sequence). CDR3 sequence reads: CASSWGEGVGSPLHF. The CDR3 bases are TGTGCCAGCAGCTGGGGCGAGGGAGTCGGTTCACCCCTCCACTTT.

The chain has TRBV7-2 and TRBJ2-7; D remains unclear. The CDR3 is 16 residues long. With 1 base removed from V and 6 bases from J, the gap between germline ends came to 19 bases. The germline V gene encodes CDR1 SGHTA and CDR2 FQGNSA. The CDR3 loop is CASSLGTTPDSCEQYF. In nucleotides, the CDR3 is TGTGCCAGCAGCTTAGGAACGACGCCAGATTCGTGCGAGCAGTACTTC. Drawing the rest from reference TRBV7-2 and TRBJ2-7, the complete variable domain is GAGVSQSPSNKVTEKGKDVELRCDPISGHTALYWYRQSLGQGLEFLIYFQGNSAPDKSGLPSDRFSAERTGGSVSTLTIQRTQQEDSAVYLCASSLGTTPDSCEQYFGPGTRLTVT.

This clonotype was counted only a few times. The chain recombines TRBV27 with TRBJ2-2, with D perhaps matching TRBD1 (7 bases). The CDR3 covers 16 residues. Germline V gene lookup returns CDR1 MNHEY and CDR2 SMNVEV (reference sequence). Trimming shortened V by 3 bases and J by 5 bases, and 16 bases separated the two germline ends. CDR3 amino acids: CASSLSGGGRTGELFF. In DNA, the CDR3 is TGTGCCAGCAGTTTGAGCGGAGGGGGCCGAACCGGGGAGCTGTTTTTT.

The chain joins TRBV15 to TRBJ2-2; D may be TRBD1 (5 bases). The CDR3 extends over 16 amino acids. Trimming removed 3 bases at V and 4 bases at J, with 15 bases between. CDR1 is LNHNV and CDR2 is YYDKDF in the germline V gene (reference sequence). CDR3 bases: TGTGCCACCAGCAGGAAAGGGGTTTCGGCCACCGGGGAGCTGTTTTTT. Its translation is CATSRKGVSATGELFF.

In the case of this clonotype: An end of the junction differs from the germline gene, which may be a read error. This chain joins TRBV4-3 and TRBJ1-1; no clear D. The CDR3 is made up of 17 amino acids. CDR1 is LGHNA and CDR2 is YSLEER in the germline V gene. This CDR3 is CASGQEAGGGLGTEAFF. CDR3 nucleotides: TGCGCCAGCGGCCAAGAAGCCGGTGGCGGCTTGGGCACTGAAGCTTTCTTT.

Concerning this clonotype: A much larger clone lies a single base off, so this may be a read error. V and J are TRBV11-1 and TRBJ2-1; the D is unclear. V was pared by 5 bases and J by 6 bases, with 2 bases between. This CDR3 spans 10 amino acids. CDR1 SGHAT and CDR2 FQDESV come from the germline V gene (reference sequence). The DNA of the CDR3 is TGTGCCAGCAGCACCAATGAGCAGTTCTTC. Protein: CASSTNEQFF.

This clonotype was seen many times. The chain combines TRBV28 with TRBJ1-5; D is unresolved. Germline V gene lookup returns CDR1 MDHEN and CDR2 SYDVKM. This CDR3 is built from 16 residues. V lost 8 bases and J 2 bases, leaving 19 bases between the germline ends. CDR3 DNA sequence: TGTGCCAGCTACTCGACCCTGGTTAGGGGCAATCAGCCCCAGCATTTT. As protein: CASYSTLVRGNQPQHF.

Many counts were recorded for this clonotype. V gene TRBV20-1 combines with J gene TRBJ1-1; 9 bases are shared with TRBD1. From germline, CDR1 is DFQATT and CDR2 SNEGSKA (reference sequence). Trimming cost V 4 bases and J 7 bases; bases outside gene matches: 10. This CDR3 region has 14 residues. The DNA of the CDR3 is TGCAGTGCTACTGGACAGGGGCAATACCTTGAAGCTTTCTTT. It yields the protein CSATGQGQYLEAFF.